These 19 T cell receptor beta chains originate from one sample sequenced in a study of vaccination effects on CD4 cells after COVID-19. Some clones are missing from TCRdb's copy, which holds only in-frame ones; the method was immunoSEQ multiplex PCR. The sample comprises tens of thousands of clones, 80% to 85% of which are singletons, and roughly 1.2% rests with the top ten. Before sequencing took place, the ViraFEST assay used viral peptide pools to expand antigen-specific CD4+ T cells. The authors isolated CD4+ T cells after 9 to 10 days of culture. As their vaccination, participants received two doses of either BNT162b2 or mRNA-1273. Their cognate antigens are unknown. Specimen: CD4+ T cells from PBMCs cultured with HCoV-229E spike peptides, collected after COVID-19 vaccination. Receptors originate from a human donor who received a COVID-19 vaccine.

The chain employs TRBV10-3 and TRBJ2-5, with D tentatively TRBD1 (6 bases). Germline assignment: CDR1 ENHRY and CDR2 SYGVKD. V shed 5 bases and J shed 5 bases, with 12 bases lying between them. The CDR3 consists of 13 residues. In DNA form, the CDR3 reads TGTGCCATCAGTAACAGGGAATTCGAGACCCAGTACTTC. Its protein is CAISNREFETQYF.

J is TRBJ1-5 and V is TRBV19; 9 nucleotides line up with TRBD1. This CDR3 has 16 amino acids. Germline V gives CDR1 LNHDA, CDR2 SQIVND (reference sequence). Trimming at V came to 6 bases and at J to 6 bases, leaving 12 bases not matched to a gene. The CDR3 DNA is TGTGCCAGTAGCGCGAGGACAGGGGTGGTGGGTCAGCCCCAGCATTTT. Translation: CASSARTGVVGQPQHF. The variable domain in full, with the rest retrieved from reference TRBV19 and TRBJ1-5, is DGGITQSPKYLFRKEGQNVTLSCEQNLNHDAMYWYRQDPGQGLRLIYYSQIVNDFQKGDIAEGYSVSREKKESFPLTVTSAQKNPTAFYLCASSARTGVVGQPQHFGDGTRLSIL.

The rearrangement joins TRBV18 to TRBJ1-3; D gene uncertain. The V end lost 1 base, the J end lost 0 bases, and 13 bases lay between the germline ends. Germline CDR1 is KGHSH and CDR2 is LQKENI. The CDR3 runs to 17 residues. CDR3 coding DNA: TGTGCCAGCTCACCACTCGGGAGCCCAAGCTCTGGAAACACCATATATTTT. It translates to CASSPLGSPSSGNTIYF.

This chain joins TRBV30 and TRBJ1-4; 8 nucleotides align to TRBD1. Trimming at V came to 2 bases and at J to 7 bases, leaving 9 bases not matched to a gene. The CDR3 totals 15 residues. Per germline, CDR1 GTSNPN and CDR2 SVGIG (reference sequence). The CDR3 region has the DNA TGTGCCTGGAGTTTTGCGGCAGGGGGCGGTGAAAAACTGTTTTTT. Residues: CAWSFAAGGGEKLFF.

This clone was observed once. The chain recombines TRBV30 with TRBJ2-7, with D maybe TRBD1 (5 bases). The CDR3 sequence is 13 residues long. V lost 0 bases and J lost 5, with 11 bases in between. The germline V gene has CDR1 GTSNPN and CDR2 SVGIG (reference sequence). CDR3 loop: CAWSVRSGNEQYV. DNA for the CDR3: TGTGCCTGGAGTGTACGTTCAGGGAACGAGCAGTACGTC.

This rearrangement joins TRBV12-3 or TRBV12-4 to TRBJ1-2; 7 bases map to TRBD1. Losses at the gene ends were 7 bases for V and 8 bases for J; bases not matched to a gene: 4. This CDR3 has 11 amino acids. This CDR3 is CASTYRGGYTF. CDR3 DNA sequence: TGTGCCAGCACCTACAGGGGCGGCTACACCTTC.

The chain joins TRBV2 to TRBJ2-7; D tentatively fits TRBD1 or TRBD2 (5 bases each). The CDR3 is 14 amino acids. Trimming cost V 7 bases and J 3 bases, with 16 bases left between them. CDR1 is SNHLY, CDR2 FYNNEI, per germline. The DNA of the CDR3 is TGTGCCAGCATGCCGGGACCCGCCATCTACGAGCAGTACGTC. Its protein product is CASMPGPAIYEQYV.

The CDR3 sequence: CASSLAGLSSPLHF. In nucleotides, the CDR3 is TGTGCCAGCAGCTTAGCGGGATTGAGTTCACCCCTCCACTTT. V usage is TRBV7-8 and J usage is TRBJ1-6; D remains ambiguous. The CDR3 is made up of 14 amino acids. V was clipped by 0 bases and J by 9 bases, with 9 bases between them. In germline, CDR1 is SGHVS, CDR2 FQNEAQ.

V and J are TRBV6-1 and TRBJ2-3, with D unclear. The germline CDR1 and CDR2 sequences are MNHNS and SASEGT. The CDR3 loop spans 13 amino acids. Deletions cut 0 bases from V and 2 bases from J, with 3 bases between. The CDR3 bases are TGTGCCAGCAGTGAAGCACCCACAGATACGCAGTATTTT. Protein: CASSEAPTDTQYF.

The chain is built from TRBV5-4 and TRBJ1-2, with a weak D call TRBD1 (5 bases). Per the germline V gene, CDR1 is SGHNT and CDR2 is YYREEE (reference sequence). V lost 5 bases, J lost 4 bases, and 21 bases lay in between. The CDR3 has 16 amino acids. DNA for the CDR3: TGTGCCAGCAGTCCTGGGGGTACCCCCCAGATCTATGGCTACACCTTC. Translation: CASSPGGTPQIYGYTF.

The rearrangement links TRBV9 to TRBJ1-3; the D is unclear. Trimming pared 4 bases from V and 0 bases from J, leaving 14 bases between. The length of the CDR3 is 16 residues. Looked up from germline, CDR1 is SGDLS and CDR2 is YYNGEE. The DNA for the CDR3 is TGTGCCAGCAGCCCCGTAGAAAAGAGCTCTGGAAACACCATATATTTT. Residues: CASSPVEKSSGNTIYF.

The rearrangement uses TRBV9 and TRBJ1-3; D call uncertain. The CDR3 loop spans 15 amino acids. CDR1 and CDR2 (germline): SGDLS, YYNGEE. Trimming removed 3 bases at V and 0 bases at J, with 10 bases between. CDR3 coding DNA: TGTGCCAGCAGCGAGATCTCGAGCTCTGGAAACACCATATATTTT. This encodes CASSEISSSGNTIYF.

The J gene is TRBJ2-5, the V gene TRBV3-1 (or the pseudogene TRBV3-2), with 14 bases identical to TRBD2. This CDR3 region has 17 residues. Trimming removed 4 bases from V and 3 bases from J; junction bases left unmatched: 7. Germline V gene sequence: CDR1 LGHDT, CDR2 YNNKEL (reference sequence). The CDR3 reads CASSRLPTSGGEETQYF. As DNA, the CDR3 is TGTGCCAGCAGCCGCCTACCGACTAGCGGGGGGGAAGAGACCCAGTACTTC.

This chain joins TRBV28 and TRBJ2-7; a weak D match, TRBD2 (6 bases). CDR1 and CDR2 from the germline V gene are MDHEN and SYDVKM. This CDR3 contains 15 residues. V lost 5 bases, J lost 7 bases, and 21 bases lay in between. The CDR3 protein is CASSPTGMGGREQYV. CDR3 nucleotides: TGTGCCAGCAGTCCCACAGGCATGGGGGGACGGGAGCAGTACGTC.

Written as DNA, the CDR3 is TGTGCCAGCAGTTTGCCGGGATCTATGGGCTACACCTTC. As protein: CASSLPGSMGYTF. The chain is built from TRBV6-2 or TRBV6-3 and TRBJ1-2, with D uncertain. The germline V gene encodes CDR1 MNHEY and CDR2 SVGEGT. The length of the CDR3 is 13 residues. V was cut by 4 bases and J by 8 bases, with 14 bases left in between.

The chain couples TRBV6-5 to TRBJ1-2; the D is unclear. V lost 5 bases and J 2 bases, leaving 12 bases between the germline ends. Germline V gene lookup returns CDR1 MNHEY and CDR2 SVGAGI. CDR3 length: 14 residues. In DNA, the CDR3 is TGTGCCAGCAGTAGGGCAGGACGGAACTATGGCTACACCTTC. Protein product: CASSRAGRNYGYTF.

This chain connects TRBV5-1 to TRBJ2-1, with D perhaps matching TRBD1 (5 bases). Germline CDR1 SGHRS, CDR2 YFSETQ. Trimming removed 2 bases at V and 2 bases at J, with 14 bases between. The CDR3 is 16 amino acids. This CDR3 reads CASSLVAGRAYNEQFF. CDR3 bases: TGCGCCAGCAGCTTAGTCGCAGGGCGTGCCTACAATGAGCAGTTCTTC.

V gene TRBV11-3 combines with J gene TRBJ1-3; the D is unclear. The CDR3 runs to 15 residues. Germline V lookup: CDR1 SGHNT, CDR2 YENEEA. V was trimmed by 0 bases and J by 2 bases, leaving 8 bases between them. The CDR3 nucleotides are TGTGCCAGCAGCTTAGATCATGGGCCTGGAAACACCATATATTTT. It encodes CASSLDHGPGNTIYF.

The sample holds a few counts of this clone. The rearrangement links TRBV7-8 to TRBJ1-2, with TRBD1 as a possible D gene (6 bases). Germline V lookup: CDR1 SGHVS, CDR2 FQNEAQ. CDR3 length equals 15 residues. V was pared by 0 bases and J by 6 bases, with 14 bases between. Written as DNA, the CDR3 is TGTGCCAGCAGCTTAGCAAACAGGGATAGAGATGGCTACACCTTC. It translates to CASSLANRDRDGYTF.